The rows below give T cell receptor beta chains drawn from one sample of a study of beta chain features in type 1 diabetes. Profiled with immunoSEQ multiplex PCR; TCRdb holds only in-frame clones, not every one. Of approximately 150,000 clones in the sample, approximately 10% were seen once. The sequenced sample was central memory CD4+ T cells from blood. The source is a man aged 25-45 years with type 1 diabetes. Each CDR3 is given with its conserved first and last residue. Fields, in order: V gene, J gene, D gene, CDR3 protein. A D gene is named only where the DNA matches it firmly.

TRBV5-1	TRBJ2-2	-	CASREPKGELFF
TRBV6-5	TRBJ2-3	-	CASSYSRLDTQYF
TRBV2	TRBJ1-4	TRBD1	CASSEEGQGKKLFF
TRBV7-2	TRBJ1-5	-	CASSLVSGSGNQPQHF
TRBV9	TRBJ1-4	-	CASSVSPSTEVELFF
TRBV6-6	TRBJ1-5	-	CASSYFRGSNQPQHF
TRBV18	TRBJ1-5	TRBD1	CASSLARPQGANQPQHF
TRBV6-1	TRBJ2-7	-	CASNLGGYYEQYF
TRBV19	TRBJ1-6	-	CASSYRGAYNSPLHF
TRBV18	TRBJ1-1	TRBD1	CASSQGGNTEAFF
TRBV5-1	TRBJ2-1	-	CASSPVRNEQFF
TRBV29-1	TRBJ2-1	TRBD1	CSVEGGPGQGASEQFF
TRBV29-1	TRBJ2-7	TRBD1	CSGRQGPYEQYF
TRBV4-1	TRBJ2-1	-	CASSQQGGAYNEQFF
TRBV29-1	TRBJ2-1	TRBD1	CSVDDRGRGYNEQFF
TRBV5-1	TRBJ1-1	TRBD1	CASSLGQAGTEAFF
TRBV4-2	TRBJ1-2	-	CASSQGLGEGTFNYGYTF
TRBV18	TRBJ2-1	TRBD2	CASSPTGTSGGAGSYNEQFF
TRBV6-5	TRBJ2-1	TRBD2	CASRPRALAGGREFF
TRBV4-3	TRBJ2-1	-	CASSQDQRGTEQFF
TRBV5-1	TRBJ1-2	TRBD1	CASNPGQPNYGYTF
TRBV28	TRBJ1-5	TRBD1	CASFPGGPSNQPQHF
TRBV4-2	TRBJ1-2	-	CASSQDVLRDYGYTF
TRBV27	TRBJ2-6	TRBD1	CASSFWTGSSGANVLTF
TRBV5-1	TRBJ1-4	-	CASSLAGEKLFF
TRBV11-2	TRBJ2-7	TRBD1	CASSVTGGYEQYF
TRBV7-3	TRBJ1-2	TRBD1	CASSIQGYGYTF
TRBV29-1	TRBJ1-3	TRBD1	CAWDRGYGNTIYF
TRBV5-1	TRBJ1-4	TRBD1	CASRETGGLEEKLFF
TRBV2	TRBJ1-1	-	CASRGSGTEAFF
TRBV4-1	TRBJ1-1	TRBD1	CASSPTTGGASAFF
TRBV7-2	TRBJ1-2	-	CASSFSQGNQDGYTF
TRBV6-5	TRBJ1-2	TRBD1	CASSYGGQPYGYTF
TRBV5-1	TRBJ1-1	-	CASTDGGFGTEAFF
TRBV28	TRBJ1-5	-	CASSKYRRLSNQPQHF
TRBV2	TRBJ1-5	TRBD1	CASSAGTGGSQPQHF
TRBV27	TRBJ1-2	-	CASRTGFGGYTF
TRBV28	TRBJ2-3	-	CASSDTGRDTQYF
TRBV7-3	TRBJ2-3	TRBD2	CASSLLPLPSGTSDTQYF
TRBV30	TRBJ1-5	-	CAWSVGGGGNDQPQHF
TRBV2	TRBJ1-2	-	CASSEAPLYGYTF
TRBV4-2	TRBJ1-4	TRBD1	CASRSGQGWEKLFF
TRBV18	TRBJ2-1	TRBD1	CASSRAGTDEQFF
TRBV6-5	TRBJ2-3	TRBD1	CASRTTGLTDTQYF
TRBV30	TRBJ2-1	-	CAWSANTDYNEQFF
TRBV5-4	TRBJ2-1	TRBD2	CASSLAGGGTYNEQFF